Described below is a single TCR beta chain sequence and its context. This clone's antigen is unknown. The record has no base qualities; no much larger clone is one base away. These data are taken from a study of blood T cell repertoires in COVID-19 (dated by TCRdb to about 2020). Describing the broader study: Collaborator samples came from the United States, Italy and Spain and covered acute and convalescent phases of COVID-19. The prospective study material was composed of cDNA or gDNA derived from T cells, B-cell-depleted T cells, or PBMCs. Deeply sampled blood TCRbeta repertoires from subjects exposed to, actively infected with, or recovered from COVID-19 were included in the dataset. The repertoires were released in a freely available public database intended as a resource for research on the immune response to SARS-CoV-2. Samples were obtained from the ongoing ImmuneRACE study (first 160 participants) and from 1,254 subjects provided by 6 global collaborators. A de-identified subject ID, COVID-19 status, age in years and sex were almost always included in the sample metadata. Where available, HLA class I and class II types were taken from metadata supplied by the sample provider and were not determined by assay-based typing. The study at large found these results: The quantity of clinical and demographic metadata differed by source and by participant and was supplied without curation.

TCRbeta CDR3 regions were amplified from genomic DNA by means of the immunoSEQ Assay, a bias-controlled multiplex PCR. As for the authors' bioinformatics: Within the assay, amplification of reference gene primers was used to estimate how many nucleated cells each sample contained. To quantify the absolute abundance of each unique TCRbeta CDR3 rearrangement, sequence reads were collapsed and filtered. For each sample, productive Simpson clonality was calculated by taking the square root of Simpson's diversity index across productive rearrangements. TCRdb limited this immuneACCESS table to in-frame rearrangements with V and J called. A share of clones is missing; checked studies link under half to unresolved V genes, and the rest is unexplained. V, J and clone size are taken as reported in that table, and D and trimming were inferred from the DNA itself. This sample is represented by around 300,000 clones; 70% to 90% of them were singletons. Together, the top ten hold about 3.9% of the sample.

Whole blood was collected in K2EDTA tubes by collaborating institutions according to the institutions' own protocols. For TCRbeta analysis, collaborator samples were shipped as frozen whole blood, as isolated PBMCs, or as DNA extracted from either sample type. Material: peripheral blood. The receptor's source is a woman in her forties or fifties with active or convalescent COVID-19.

The DNA sequence reads TGTGCCAGCACCCCTCTAGGACTAGCGGGAGACGAGCAGTACTTC. The translation is CASTPLGLAGDEQYF. The chain joins TRBV2 to TRBJ2-7; 13 central bases correspond to TRBD2. Including cysteine and phenylalanine, the CDR3 has 15 amino acids. The sequence is cut down to CDR3 DNA, 45 bases in frame from base 1. Here V drops 7 bases and J drops 5 bases, and the junction holds 8 bases not matched to any gene. The CDR1 and CDR2 encoded by the germline V gene are SNHLY and FYNNEI.